What follows are 10 T cell receptor beta chains derived from one specimen sequenced in a study of monozygotic twins with inflammatory bowel disease. TCRdb reanalyzed the 5' RACE reads, giving one entry per CDR3 protein sequence and no DNA. Here the sample table reports under 350,000 distinct CDR3 sequences. The sequenced sample was blood. The receptors originated from a human donor with ulcerative colitis or Crohn's disease, or a healthy co-twin of an affected twin (not recorded which).

The chain combines TRBV12-3 or TRBV12-4 with TRBJ2-3; TCRdb gives TRBD1 as the D gene, but with no DNA this cannot be confirmed. CDR3 length equals 15 residues. This CDR3 is CASSVGLSDTDTQYF.

V is TRBV4-3 and J is TRBJ1-1; TCRdb's D call of TRBD1 is untestable without DNA. The CDR3 is 16 amino acids. The germline CDR1 and CDR2 sequences are LGHNA and YSLEER. CDR3 loop: CASSRVQGRADTEAFF.

The chain has TRBV4-3 and TRBJ2-6; the D gene TCRdb calls, TRBD2, cannot be checked with no DNA. The CDR3 spans 20 residues. CDR1 LGHNA and CDR2 YSLEER come from the germline V gene. CDR3 sequence reads: CASSQDLGSGYAAGANVLTF.

Here the CDR3 reads CASSPLRGNTGELFF. The chain recombines TRBV12-3 or TRBV12-4 with TRBJ2-2; TCRdb gives TRBD1 as the D gene, but with no DNA this cannot be confirmed. This CDR3 contains 15 residues.

V is TRBV29-1 and J is TRBJ1-5; without DNA, the TCRdb call of TRBD1 cannot be checked. The CDR3 is 14 amino acids. Germline V CDR1 and CDR2: SQVTM, ANQGSEA. This CDR3 is CSVQTGASNQPQHF.

This chain joins TRBV5-1 and TRBJ1-1; TCRdb's D gene call, TRBD1, goes unchecked for lack of DNA. This CDR3 comprises 17 residues. Germline values: CDR1 SGHRS, CDR2 YFSETQ. The CDR3 here is CASSLAMSRAMNTEAFF.

J is TRBJ1-4 and V is TRBV24-1; the D gene TCRdb calls, TRBD1, cannot be checked with no DNA. The CDR3 spans 15 residues. CDR1 is KGHDR, CDR2 SFDVKD, per germline. The CDR3 here is CATSDSQGFGEKLFF.

This rearrangement joins TRBV20-1 to TRBJ1-1; TCRdb names TRBD1, which stays unverified in the absence of DNA. Germline loops: CDR1 DFQATT, CDR2 SNEGSKA (reference sequence). The CDR3 spans 11 residues. CDR3: CSVKGQGRAFF.

The CDR3 loop reads CASSFVAGSNQPQHF. J is TRBJ1-5 and V is TRBV12-3 or TRBV12-4. The CDR3 runs to 15 residues.

V and J are TRBV4-2 and TRBJ2-1; TCRdb returns TRBD1, unconfirmable since there is no DNA. CDR1 and CDR2 from the germline V gene are LGHNA and YNFKEQ. CDR3 length equals 18 residues. The CDR3 sequence is CASSPQPPVVAGDNEQFF.